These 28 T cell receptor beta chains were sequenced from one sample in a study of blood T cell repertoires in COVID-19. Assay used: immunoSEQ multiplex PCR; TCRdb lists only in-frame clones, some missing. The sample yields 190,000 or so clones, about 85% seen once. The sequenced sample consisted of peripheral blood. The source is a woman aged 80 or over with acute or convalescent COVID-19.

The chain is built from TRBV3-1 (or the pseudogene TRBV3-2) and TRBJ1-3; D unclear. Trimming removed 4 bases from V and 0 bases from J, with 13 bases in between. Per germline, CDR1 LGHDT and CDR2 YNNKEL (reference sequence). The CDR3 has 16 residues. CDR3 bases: TGTGCCAGCAGCCGTACTACACGCAACTCTGGAAACACCATATATTTT. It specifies CASSRTTRNSGNTIYF.

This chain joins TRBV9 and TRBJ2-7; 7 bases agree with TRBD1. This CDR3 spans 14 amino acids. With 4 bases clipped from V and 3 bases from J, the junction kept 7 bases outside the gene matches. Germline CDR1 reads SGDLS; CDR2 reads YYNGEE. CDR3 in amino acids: CASSTRTGFYEQYF. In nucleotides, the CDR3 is TGTGCCAGCAGCACCCGGACAGGTTTCTACGAGCAGTACTTC.

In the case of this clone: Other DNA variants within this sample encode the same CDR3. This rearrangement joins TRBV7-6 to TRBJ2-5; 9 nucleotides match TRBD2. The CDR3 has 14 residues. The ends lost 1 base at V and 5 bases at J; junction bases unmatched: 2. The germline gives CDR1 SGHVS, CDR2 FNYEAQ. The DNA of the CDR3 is TGTGCCAGCAGCTTAGGGCTAGCGGGGGAGACCCAGTACTTC. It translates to CASSLGLAGETQYF.

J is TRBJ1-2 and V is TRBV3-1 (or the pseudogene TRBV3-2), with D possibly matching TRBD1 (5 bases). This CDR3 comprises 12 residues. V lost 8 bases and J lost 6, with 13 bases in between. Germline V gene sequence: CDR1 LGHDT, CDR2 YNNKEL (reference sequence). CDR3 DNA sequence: TGTGCCAGCCAATCGGGGGGACATGGCTACACCTTC. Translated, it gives CASQSGGHGYTF.

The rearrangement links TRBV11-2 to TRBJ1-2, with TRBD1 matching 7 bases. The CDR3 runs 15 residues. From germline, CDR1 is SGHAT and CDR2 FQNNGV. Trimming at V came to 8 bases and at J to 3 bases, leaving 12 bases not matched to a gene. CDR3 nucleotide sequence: TGTGCCAGCGGGATCGGGCAGGGGGGTTACTATGGCTACACCTTC. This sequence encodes CASGIGQGGYYGYTF.

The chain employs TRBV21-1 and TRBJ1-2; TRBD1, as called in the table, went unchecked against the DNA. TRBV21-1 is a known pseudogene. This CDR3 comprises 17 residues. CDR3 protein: CASSDRGPFSSNYGYTF. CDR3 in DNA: TGTGCCAGCAGTGACAGGGGGCCCTTTTCCTCTAACTATGGCTACACCTTC.

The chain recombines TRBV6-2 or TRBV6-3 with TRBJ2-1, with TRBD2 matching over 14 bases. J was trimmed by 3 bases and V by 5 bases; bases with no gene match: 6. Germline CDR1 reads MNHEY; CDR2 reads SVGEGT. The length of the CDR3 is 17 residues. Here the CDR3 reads CASSPTSGRAFYNEQFF. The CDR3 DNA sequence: TGTGCCAGCAGTCCGACTAGCGGGAGGGCCTTCTACAATGAGCAGTTCTTC.

For the CDR3, the DNA is TGTGCCAGCAGCTTATTCAATAGCAATCAGCCCCAGCATTTT. Translation: CASSLFNSNQPQHF. V gene TRBV11-2 combines with J gene TRBJ1-5; D remains unclear. CDR1 is SGHAT and CDR2 is FQNNGV in the germline V gene. The CDR3 length is 14 residues. V gave up 2 bases and J gave up 0 bases, with 5 bases separating them. Drawing the rest from reference TRBV11-2 and TRBJ1-5, the complete variable domain is EAGVAQSPRYKIIEKRQSVAFWCNPISGHATLYWYQQILGQGPKLLIQFQNNGVVDDSQLPKDRFSAERLKGVDSTLKIQPAKLEDSAVYLCASSLFNSNQPQHFGDGTRLSIL.

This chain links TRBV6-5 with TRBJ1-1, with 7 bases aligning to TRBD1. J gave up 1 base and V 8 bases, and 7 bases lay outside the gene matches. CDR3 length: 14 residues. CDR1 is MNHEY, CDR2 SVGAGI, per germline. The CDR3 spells CASSAGTANTEAFF. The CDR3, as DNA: TGTGCCAGCTCAGCCGGGACAGCGAACACTGAAGCTTTCTTT.

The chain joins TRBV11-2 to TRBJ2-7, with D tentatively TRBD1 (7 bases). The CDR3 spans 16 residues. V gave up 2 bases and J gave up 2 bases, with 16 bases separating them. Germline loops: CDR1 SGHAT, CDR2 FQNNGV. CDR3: CASSLTAGGTAYEQYF. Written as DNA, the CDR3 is TGTGCCAGCAGCTTAACCGCCGGCGGGACAGCCTACGAGCAGTACTTC.

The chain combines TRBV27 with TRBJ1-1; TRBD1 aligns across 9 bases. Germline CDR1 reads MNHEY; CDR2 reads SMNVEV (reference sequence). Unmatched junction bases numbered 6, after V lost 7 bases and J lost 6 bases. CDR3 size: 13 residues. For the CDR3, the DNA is TGTGCCAGCACCTCACAGGGGGCTGCTGAAGCTTTCTTT. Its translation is CASTSQGAAEAFF.

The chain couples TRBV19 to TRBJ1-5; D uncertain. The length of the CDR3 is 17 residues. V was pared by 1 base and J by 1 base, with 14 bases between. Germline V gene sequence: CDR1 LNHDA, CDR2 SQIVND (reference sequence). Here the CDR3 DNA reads TGTGCCAGTAGTATAGGGAGAGGGCAGGTGAGCAATCAGCCCCAGCATTTT. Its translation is CASSIGRGQVSNQPQHF.

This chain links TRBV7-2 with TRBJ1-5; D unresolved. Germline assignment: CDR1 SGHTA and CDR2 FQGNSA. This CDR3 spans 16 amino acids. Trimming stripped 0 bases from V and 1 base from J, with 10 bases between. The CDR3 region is CASSLAAARSNQPQHF. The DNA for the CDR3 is TGTGCCAGCAGCTTAGCGGCGGCAAGGAGCAATCAGCCCCAGCATTTT. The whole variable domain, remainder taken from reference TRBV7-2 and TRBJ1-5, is GAGVSQSPSNKVTEKGKDVELRCDPISGHTALYWYRQSLGQGLEFLIYFQGNSAPDKSGLPSDRFSAERTGGSVSTLTIQRTQQEDSAVYLCASSLAAARSNQPQHFGDGTRLSIL.

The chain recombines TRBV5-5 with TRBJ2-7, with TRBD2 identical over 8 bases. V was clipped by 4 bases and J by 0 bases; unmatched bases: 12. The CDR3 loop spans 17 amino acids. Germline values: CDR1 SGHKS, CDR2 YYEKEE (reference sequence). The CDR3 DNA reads TGTGCCAGCAGCCCGGGAGGACTAGCCGAAAGCTCCTACGAGCAGTACTTC. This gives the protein CASSPGGLAESSYEQYF.

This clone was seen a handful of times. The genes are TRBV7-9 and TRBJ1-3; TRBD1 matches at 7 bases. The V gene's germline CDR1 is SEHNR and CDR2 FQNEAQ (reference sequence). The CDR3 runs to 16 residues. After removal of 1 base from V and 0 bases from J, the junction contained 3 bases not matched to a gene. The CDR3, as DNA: TGTGCCAGCAGCTTAGACAGGGGCCTCTCTGGAAACACCATATATTTT. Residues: CASSLDRGLSGNTIYF.

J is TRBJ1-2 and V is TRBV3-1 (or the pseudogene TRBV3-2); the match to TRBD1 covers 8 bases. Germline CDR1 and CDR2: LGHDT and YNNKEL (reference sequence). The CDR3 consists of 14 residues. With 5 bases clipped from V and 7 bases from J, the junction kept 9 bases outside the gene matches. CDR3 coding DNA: TGTGCCAGCAGCAAGGACAGGGAAGACGTTGGCTACACCTTC. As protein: CASSKDREDVGYTF.

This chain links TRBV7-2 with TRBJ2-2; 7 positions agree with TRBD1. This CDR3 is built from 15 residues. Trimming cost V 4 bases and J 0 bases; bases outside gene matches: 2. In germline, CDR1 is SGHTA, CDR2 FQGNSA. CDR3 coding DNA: TGTGCCAGCAGCTCCGACAGGGCGAACACCGGGGAGCTGTTTTTT. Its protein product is CASSSDRANTGELFF. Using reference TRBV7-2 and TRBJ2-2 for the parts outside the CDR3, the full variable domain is GAGVSQSPSNKVTEKGKDVELRCDPISGHTALYWYRQSLGQGLEFLIYFQGNSAPDKSGLPSDRFSAERTGGSVSTLTIQRTQQEDSAVYLCASSSDRANTGELFFGEGSRLTVL.

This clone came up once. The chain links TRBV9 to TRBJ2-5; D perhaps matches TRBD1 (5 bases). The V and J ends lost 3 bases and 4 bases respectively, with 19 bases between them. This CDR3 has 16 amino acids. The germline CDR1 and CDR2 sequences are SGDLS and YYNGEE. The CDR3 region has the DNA TGTGCCAGCAGCGAGGGTGGCAGGGTAGGTCGAGAGACCCAGTACTTC. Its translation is CASSEGGRVGRETQYF.

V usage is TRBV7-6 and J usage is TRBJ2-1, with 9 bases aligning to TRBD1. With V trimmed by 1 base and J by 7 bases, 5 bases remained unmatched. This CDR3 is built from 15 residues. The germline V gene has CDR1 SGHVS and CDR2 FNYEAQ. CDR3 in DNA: TGTGCCAGCAGCTTAGACAGGGGGCTCTGGAATGAGCAGTTCTTC. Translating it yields CASSLDRGLWNEQFF.

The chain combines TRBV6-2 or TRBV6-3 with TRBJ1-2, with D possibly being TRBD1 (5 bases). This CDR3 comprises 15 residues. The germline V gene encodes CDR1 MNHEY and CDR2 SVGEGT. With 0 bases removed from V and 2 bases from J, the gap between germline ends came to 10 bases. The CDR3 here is CASSYSGGMNYGYTF. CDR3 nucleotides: TGTGCCAGCAGTTACTCCGGGGGGATGAACTATGGCTACACCTTC.

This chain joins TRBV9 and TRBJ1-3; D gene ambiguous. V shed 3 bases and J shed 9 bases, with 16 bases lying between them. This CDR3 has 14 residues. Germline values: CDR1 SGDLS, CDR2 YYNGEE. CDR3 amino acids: CASSESPPPGTIYF. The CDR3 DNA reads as TGTGCCAGCAGCGAGAGCCCTCCACCGGGCACCATATATTTT.

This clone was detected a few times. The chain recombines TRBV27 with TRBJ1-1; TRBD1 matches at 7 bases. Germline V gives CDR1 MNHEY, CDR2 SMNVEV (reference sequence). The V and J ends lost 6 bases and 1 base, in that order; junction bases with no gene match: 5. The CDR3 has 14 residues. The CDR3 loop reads CASRVDRANTEAFF. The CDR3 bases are TGTGCCAGCAGAGTCGACAGGGCGAACACTGAAGCTTTCTTT.

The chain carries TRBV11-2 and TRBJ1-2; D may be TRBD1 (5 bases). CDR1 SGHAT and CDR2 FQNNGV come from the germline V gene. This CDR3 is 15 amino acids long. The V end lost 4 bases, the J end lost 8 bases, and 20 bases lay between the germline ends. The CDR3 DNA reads TGTGCCAGCAGCTCCCTAGCGGGCAGGGCGGGCGGCTACACCTTC. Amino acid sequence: CASSSLAGRAGGYTF.

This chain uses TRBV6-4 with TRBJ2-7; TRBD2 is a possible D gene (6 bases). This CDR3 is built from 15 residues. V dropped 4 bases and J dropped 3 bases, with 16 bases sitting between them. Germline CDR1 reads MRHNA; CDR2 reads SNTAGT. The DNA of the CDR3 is TGTGCCAGCAGTGCCTACCGGGACTGTTGCTACGAGCAGTACTTC. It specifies CASSAYRDCCYEQYF.

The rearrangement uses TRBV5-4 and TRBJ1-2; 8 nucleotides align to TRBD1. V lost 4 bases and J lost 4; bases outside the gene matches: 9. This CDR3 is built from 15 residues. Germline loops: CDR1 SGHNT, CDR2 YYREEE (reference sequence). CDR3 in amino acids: CASSKDRVVSYGYTF. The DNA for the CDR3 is TGTGCCAGCAGCAAGGACAGGGTGGTTTCCTATGGCTACACCTTC. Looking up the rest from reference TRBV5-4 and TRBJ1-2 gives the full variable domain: ETGVTQSPTHLIKTRGQQVTLRCSSQSGHNTVSWYQQALGQGPQFIFQYYREEENGRGNFPPRFSGLQFPNYSSELNVNALELDDSALYLCASSKDRVVSYGYTFGSGTRLTVV.

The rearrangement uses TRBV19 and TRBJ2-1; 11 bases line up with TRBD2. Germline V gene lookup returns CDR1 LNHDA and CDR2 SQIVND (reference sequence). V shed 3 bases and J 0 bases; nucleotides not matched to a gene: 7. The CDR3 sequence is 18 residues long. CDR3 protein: CASSMTSGILSSYNEQFF. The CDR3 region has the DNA TGTGCCAGTAGTATGACTAGCGGGATATTAAGCTCCTACAATGAGCAGTTCTTC.

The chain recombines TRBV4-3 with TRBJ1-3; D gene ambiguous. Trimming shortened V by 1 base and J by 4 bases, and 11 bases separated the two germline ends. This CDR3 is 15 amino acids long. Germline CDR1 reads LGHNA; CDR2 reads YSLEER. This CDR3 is CASSQAGSSGNTIYF. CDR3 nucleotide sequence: TGCGCCAGCAGCCAAGCCGGGAGCTCGGGAAACACCATATATTTT.

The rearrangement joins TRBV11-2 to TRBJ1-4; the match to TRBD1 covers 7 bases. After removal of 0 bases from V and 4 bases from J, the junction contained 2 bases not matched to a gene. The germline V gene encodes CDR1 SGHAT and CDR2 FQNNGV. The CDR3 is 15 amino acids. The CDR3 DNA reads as TGTGCCAGCAGCTTAGACAGGGGGTATAATGAAAAACTGTTTTTT. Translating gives CASSLDRGYNEKLFF.